The 24 T cell receptor beta chains presented below share a single source sample, sequenced in a study of blood T cells in healthy people across ages. A J-beta primer mix and a sample-barcoded 5' primer were used in a second PCR of about 7 to 12 cycles. Each CDR3 protein is one row after TCRdb ran MiXCR on the 5' RACE reads. The sample contains some 1,000,000 distinct CDR3 sequences, approximately 25% of which appear only once. The same sample was also studied in work on T cells of mothers and their children.

The sequenced sample consisted of blood. These receptors were collected from a girl aged 2 to 10 in good health.

This clonotype was seen a handful of times. V usage is TRBV13 and J usage is TRBJ2-7, with D tentatively TRBD2 (6 bases). Per the germline V gene, CDR1 is PRHDT and CDR2 is FYEKMQ (reference sequence). V was clipped by 0 bases and J by 3 bases, with 18 bases between them. This CDR3 is 17 amino acids long. CDR3 sequence: CASSLGHLAAGRYEQYF. The CDR3, as DNA: TGTGCCAGCAGCTTAGGTCATTTAGCGGCAGGACGCTACGAGCAGTACTTC.

The V and J genes are TRBV12-3 or TRBV12-4 and TRBJ2-5; TRBD1 matches 7 bases. The CDR3 sequence is 15 residues long. With 2 bases clipped from V and 7 bases from J, the junction kept 10 bases outside the gene matches. CDR3 nucleotides: TGTGCCAGCAGTTTAATGACCGGACAGGAAGGGACCCAGTACTTC. Residues: CASSLMTGQEGTQYF.

J is TRBJ2-1 and V is TRBV20-1, with D unclear. The CDR3 runs to 13 residues. Trimming shortened V by 1 base and J by 4 bases, and 8 bases separated the two germline ends. The germline V gene encodes CDR1 DFQATT and CDR2 SNEGSKA (reference sequence). The CDR3 bases are TGCAGTGCTAGAGTGCCCAGTTACAATGAGCAGTTCTTC. Residues: CSARVPSYNEQFF.

This clonotype was counted a few times. The chain uses TRBV7-2 and TRBJ2-1; D remains unclear. The germline V gene encodes CDR1 SGHTA and CDR2 FQGNSA. V was shortened by 5 bases and J by 1 base, with 12 bases between the two germline ends. The CDR3 totals 15 residues. The CDR3 spells CASSTYTKSYNEQFF. The CDR3 DNA reads TGTGCCAGCAGCACTTATACAAAGTCCTACAATGAGCAGTTCTTC.

The rearrangement links TRBV27 to TRBJ2-5; D uncertain. The J call may be in error: the DNA end matches TRBJ2-7 better. The CDR3 length is 13 residues. Germline-derived CDR1 and CDR2 are MNHEY and SMNVEV (reference sequence). CDR3: CASSLIGNYEQYF. In DNA, the CDR3 is TGTGCCAGCAGTTTAATAGGAAACTACGAGCAGTACTTC.

V usage is TRBV28 and J usage is TRBJ2-3; D gene uncertain. Per germline, CDR1 MDHEN and CDR2 SYDVKM. V was trimmed by 7 bases and J by 2 bases, leaving 13 bases between them. This CDR3 region has 14 residues. The CDR3 DNA follows: TGTGCCAGCACCTCGGTACAGTTCACAGATACGCAGTATTTT. This encodes CASTSVQFTDTQYF. Full variable domain (outside the CDR3, taken from reference TRBV28 and TRBJ2-3): DVKVTQSSRYLVKRTGEKVFLECVQDMDHENMFWYRQDPGLGLRLIYFSYDVKMKEKGDIPEGYSVSREKKERFSLILESASTNQTSMYLCASTSVQFTDTQYFGPGTRLTVL.

This clonotype appeared a few times. CDR3 coding DNA: TGTGCCAGCAGCTTGGGTCTACAGGGCTACACCTTC. As protein: CASSLGLQGYTF. V usage is TRBV5-6 and J usage is TRBJ1-2; no clear D. V was pared by 0 bases and J by 8 bases, with 8 bases between. The length of the CDR3 is 12 residues. Germline V gene data show CDR1 as SGHDT and CDR2 as YYEEEE.

The rearrangement links TRBV4-1 to TRBJ1-1; D is uncertain. The CDR3 length is 15 residues. The V end was cut by 4 bases, the J end by 2 bases, with 14 bases between. CDR1 and CDR2 (germline): MGHRA, YSYEKL. The CDR3 here is CASSPLGEANTEAFF. In nucleotides, the CDR3 is TGCGCCAGCAGCCCCCTGGGTGAGGCAAACACTGAAGCTTTCTTT.

The chain recombines TRBV9 with TRBJ2-1; 12 positions match TRBD2. The trim removed 4 bases at V and 3 bases at J, leaving 5 bases unmatched. Germline V lookup: CDR1 SGDLS, CDR2 YYNGEE. The CDR3 consists of 16 residues. The CDR3 loop reads CASSRRTSGDYNEQFF. In DNA form, the CDR3 reads TGTGCCAGCAGCCGACGGACTAGCGGGGACTACAATGAGCAGTTCTTC.

The DNA of the CDR3 is TGTGCCATCGGCCGATCAGGGGGCAGTTTGGGCACTGAAGCTTTCTTT. It codes for CAIGRSGGSLGTEAFF. The chain employs TRBV10-3 and TRBJ1-1; 8 bases fit TRBD1. The CDR3 loop spans 16 amino acids. The ends lost 8 bases at V and 4 bases at J; junction bases unmatched: 15. The V gene's germline CDR1 is ENHRY and CDR2 SYGVKD.

The chain is built from TRBV24-1 and TRBJ1-3, with a possible D match to TRBD1 (5 bases). Germline V gene lookup returns CDR1 KGHDR and CDR2 SFDVKD. This CDR3 region has 15 residues. Trimming pared 4 bases from V and 0 bases from J, leaving 9 bases between. The CDR3 coding sequence is TGTGCCACCAGTGACCCCGACAGCTCTGGAAACACCATATATTTT. It translates to CATSDPDSSGNTIYF.

This clonotype was seen more than once but under ten times. V and J are TRBV7-9 and TRBJ2-5, with D tentatively TRBD1 (5 bases). The V end was cut by 3 bases, the J end by 2 bases, with 13 bases between. The CDR3 consists of 15 residues. Per germline, CDR1 SEHNR and CDR2 FQNEAQ (reference sequence). CDR3 bases: TGTGCCAGCAGCTTTAGACAGCCAAATCAAGAGACCCAGTACTTC. It translates to CASSFRQPNQETQYF.

The table lists this clonotype with a few counts. The chain links TRBV29-1 to TRBJ2-2, with TRBD2 matching over 7 bases. Germline values: CDR1 SQVTM, CDR2 ANQGSEA. The length of the CDR3 is 12 residues. For the CDR3, the DNA is TGCACTGGGACTACGAACACCGGGGAGCTGTTTTTT. Translation gives CTGTTNTGELFF.

V usage is TRBV20-1 and J usage is TRBJ1-2, with unresolved D. V lost 6 bases and J 1 base, leaving 12 bases between the germline ends. This CDR3 is built from 13 residues. Germline-derived CDR1 and CDR2 are DFQATT and SNEGSKA (reference sequence). CDR3 in DNA: TGCAGTGCCCTGGACCGGCGTAACTATGGCTACACCTTC. Translated: CSALDRRNYGYTF.

This chain links TRBV7-9 with TRBJ1-1; perhaps TRBD1 as D (5 bases). V lost 0 bases, J lost 10 bases, and 12 bases lay in between. Germline CDR1 reads SEHNR; CDR2 reads FQNEAQ (reference sequence). The CDR3 runs 13 residues. The CDR3 DNA follows: TGTGCCAGCAGCTTAGCAGACAGTTCGGGAGCTTTCTTT. Protein product: CASSLADSSGAFF.

This clonotype was observed a few times. The CDR3 DNA sequence: TGTGCCAGCAGCCGAAGTAACTCTGGGGCCAACGTCCTGACTTTC. This sequence encodes CASSRSNSGANVLTF. The chain links TRBV12-3 or TRBV12-4 to TRBJ2-6, with D hard to call. CDR3 size: 15 residues. Trimming removed 6 bases at V and 0 bases at J, with 9 bases between.

This rearrangement joins TRBV15 to TRBJ1-4; no firm D call. From germline, CDR1 is LNHNV and CDR2 YYDKDF (reference sequence). This CDR3 is 15 amino acids long. Between the trimmed V and J ends, which lost 3 bases and 8 bases, there was a span of 16 bases. The CDR3 loop is CATSSAADSGEKLFF. DNA of the CDR3: TGTGCCACCAGCAGTGCCGCGGACTCGGGAGAAAAACTGTTTTTT.

In its sample, this clonotype was seen a few times. This chain joins TRBV7-9 and TRBJ2-7; perhaps TRBD1 as D (7 bases). The CDR3 is made up of 14 amino acids. Germline values: CDR1 SEHNR, CDR2 FQNEAQ (reference sequence). Trimming took off 3 bases at V and 5 bases at J, with 14 bases between the two ends. In DNA form, the CDR3 reads TGTGCCAGCAGCTTGGAGGGGGCTTTGCACGAGCAGTACTTC. Its protein is CASSLEGALHEQYF. Full variable domain (rest looked up from reference TRBV7-9 and TRBJ2-7): DTGVSQNPRHKITKRGQNVTFRCDPISEHNRLYWYRQTLGQGPEFLTYFQNEAQLEKSRLLSDRFSAERPKGSFSTLEIQRTEQGDSAMYLCASSLEGALHEQYFGPGTRLTVT.

This chain uses TRBV4-3 with TRBJ1-2; no firm D call. This CDR3 comprises 15 residues. The germline V gene encodes CDR1 LGHNA and CDR2 YSLEER. V was pared by 0 bases and J by 2 bases, with 10 bases between. The CDR3 reads CASSQDLWQNYGYTF. The DNA of the CDR3 is TGCGCCAGCAGCCAAGATCTGTGGCAGAACTATGGCTACACCTTC.

This clonotype was found a few times. V and J are TRBV7-2 and TRBJ2-5; unclear D gene. The end of the DNA fits TRBJ2-1 better, so the J call may be wrong. This CDR3 spans 12 amino acids. CDR1 and CDR2 from the germline V gene are SGHTA and FQGNSA. CDR3: CASSSIRVEQFF. The CDR3 bases are TGTGCCAGCAGCTCGATTAGGGTCGAGCAGTTCTTC.

This clonotype was observed a handful of times. The CDR3 sequence is CASSPTSAGEQYF. As DNA, the CDR3 is TGTGCCAGCAGTCCAACTAGCGCCGGGGAGCAGTACTTC. The rearrangement links TRBV6-4 to TRBJ2-5, with 7 bases matching TRBD2. V shed 5 bases, J shed 11 bases, and the junction held 11 bases outside the gene matches. The CDR3 consists of 13 residues. Germline V lookup: CDR1 MRHNA, CDR2 SNTAGT.

V gene TRBV11-3 combines with J gene TRBJ2-1; D is unclear. The CDR3 loop spans 14 amino acids. Germline V gene sequence: CDR1 SGHNT, CDR2 YENEEA. With 5 bases removed from V and 0 bases from J, the gap between germline ends came to 8 bases. CDR3 sequence: CASSHITSYNEQFF. The CDR3 coding sequence is TGTGCCAGCAGCCATATAACCTCCTACAATGAGCAGTTCTTC.

V and J are TRBV6-2 or TRBV6-3 and TRBJ2-7, with a tentative D call TRBD1 (6 bases). The CDR3 is 13 residues long. V gave up 4 bases and J gave up 4 bases, with 11 bases separating them. The V gene's germline CDR1 is MNHEY and CDR2 SVGEGT. The CDR3 nucleotides are TGTGCCAGCAGTTTCGGGACACAGTACGAGCAGTACTTC. Translated, it gives CASSFGTQYEQYF.

This chain connects TRBV7-9 to TRBJ1-2, with 7 bases lining up with TRBD1. V was clipped by 2 bases and J by 3 bases; unmatched bases: 6. The CDR3 is 15 amino acids. CDR1 is SEHNR and CDR2 is FQNEAQ in the germline V gene (reference sequence). CDR3 loop: CASSLQTGPYYGYTF. CDR3 nucleotides: TGTGCCAGCAGCTTACAGACAGGGCCTTACTATGGCTACACCTTC.